Following are 25 T cell receptor beta chains from one sample sequenced in a study of Tregs in tolerant kidney transplant recipients (dated by TCRdb to the late 2010s). This sample's time point label indicates: blood sample drawn before combined kidney and bone marrow transplant. The library was generated by the immunoSEQ multiplex PCR assay. TCRdb retrieved this table from immuneACCESS and kept in-frame rearrangements only. Not all clones are present; in checked studies, unresolved V genes account for under half, and no reason is known for the remainder. The sample profile shows more than 60,000 clones; around 98% of them were found once. The biggest ten clones account for around 0.58% of the sample. Sequences were derived from CD4+ T cells from blood, sampled before the transplant. The receptors stem from a human donor who received a combined kidney and bone marrow transplant.

The CDR3 region is CATEPFSGNTIYF. CDR3 nucleotide sequence: TGTGCCACCGAGCCTTTTTCTGGAAACACCATATATTTT. V gene TRBV10-3 combines with J gene TRBJ1-3, with D unclear. There are 13 residues in the CDR3. Trimming removed 10 bases from V and 1 base from J, with 11 bases in between. CDR1 is ENHRY, CDR2 SYGVKD, per germline.

This chain links TRBV6-1 with TRBJ2-6, with 7 bases aligning to TRBD2. The CDR3 length is 13 residues. In germline, CDR1 is MNHNS, CDR2 SASEGT. V was clipped by 9 bases and J by 3 bases; unmatched bases: 2. The CDR3 DNA follows: TGTGCCAGTGCGGGGGTTGGGGCCAACGTCCTGACTTTC. Amino acid sequence: CASAGVGANVLTF.

The chain employs TRBV7-2 and TRBJ2-3; TRBD1 aligns across 11 bases. The germline V gene encodes CDR1 SGHTA and CDR2 FQGNSA. J was trimmed by 3 bases and V by 5 bases; bases with no gene match: 4. The CDR3 extends over 15 amino acids. In DNA, the CDR3 is TGTGCCAGCAGCAGGGGACAGGGGGGGACAGATACGCAGTATTTT. This codes for CASSRGQGGTDTQYF.

CDR3: CASIKNGLATTGELFF. CDR3 nucleotides: TGTGCCAGCATCAAAAATGGACTAGCGACCACCGGGGAGCTGTTTTTT. The J gene is TRBJ2-2, the V gene TRBV7-2, with 9 bases aligning to TRBD2. The CDR3 totals 16 residues. Trimming took 7 bases from V and 4 from J; bases not matched to a gene: 10. In germline, CDR1 is SGHTA, CDR2 FQGNSA.

V is TRBV27 and J is TRBJ2-7, with 7 nucleotides matching TRBD2. The V gene end was trimmed by 3 bases and the J gene end by 5 bases; junction bases not matched to a gene: 10. The CDR3 contains 15 residues. Germline CDR1 and CDR2: MNHEY and SMNVEV (reference sequence). CDR3 loop: CASSFLREGINEQYF. CDR3 in DNA: TGTGCCAGCAGTTTTTTGAGGGAGGGCATCAACGAGCAGTACTTC.

The chain has TRBV5-1 and TRBJ2-2, with a tentative D call TRBD1 (6 bases). Germline V gives CDR1 SGHRS, CDR2 YFSETQ. Trimming took off 4 bases at V and 4 bases at J, with 11 bases between the two ends. The CDR3 spans 14 residues. CDR3 protein: CASSAQGATGELFF. CDR3 in DNA: TGCGCCAGCAGCGCACAGGGTGCCACCGGGGAGCTGTTTTTT.

The rearrangement joins TRBV28 to TRBJ2-3, with a tentative D call TRBD2 (6 bases). From germline, CDR1 is MDHEN and CDR2 SYDVKM. CDR3 length: 14 residues. V lost 5 bases and J 2 bases, leaving 11 bases between the germline ends. CDR3 loop: CASSIWGDTDTQYF. DNA of the CDR3: TGTGCCAGCAGTATTTGGGGGGACACAGATACGCAGTATTTT.

This rearrangement joins TRBV27 to TRBJ2-7; D might be TRBD1 (5 bases). Trimming left V 6 bases short and J 3 bases short, with 21 bases between. CDR3 length: 16 residues. The germline gives CDR1 MNHEY, CDR2 SMNVEV (reference sequence). The CDR3 sequence is CASRQVVSYNGYEQYF. CDR3 DNA sequence: TGTGCCAGCAGACAGGTAGTTTCATACAACGGCTACGAGCAGTACTTC.

This clone has a single count. The chain carries TRBV4-1 and TRBJ2-3; tentatively, D is TRBD2 (7 bases). Germline V gene sequence: CDR1 MGHRA, CDR2 YSYEKL. The CDR3 loop spans 18 amino acids. Trimming stripped 1 base from V and 2 bases from J, with 19 bases between. CDR3 residues: CASSQVGGMAGVTDTQYF. In DNA form, the CDR3 reads TGCGCCAGCAGCCAAGTGGGGGGCATGGCGGGGGTCACAGATACGCAGTATTTT.

This clone was observed a single time. The J gene is TRBJ2-3, the V gene TRBV14; 15 positions agree with TRBD2. The J segment lost 4 bases and the V segment lost 2 bases, leaving 4 bases of the junction unmatched. Germline V gives CDR1 SGHDN, CDR2 FVKESK. The CDR3 covers 17 residues. The CDR3 sequence is CASSQRTSGGGSDTQYF. The CDR3 DNA sequence: TGTGCCAGCAGCCAACGGACTAGCGGGGGGGGGTCAGATACGCAGTATTTT.

J is TRBJ2-6 and V is TRBV19; 7 nucleotides agree with TRBD1. Germline loops: CDR1 LNHDA, CDR2 SQIVND (reference sequence). CDR3 length: 15 amino acids. Losses at the gene ends were 5 bases for V and 2 bases for J; bases not matched to a gene: 3. CDR3 nucleotide sequence: TGTGCCAGTAGTGACAGGGCAACTGGGGCCAACGTCCTGACTTTC. This gives the protein CASSDRATGANVLTF.

The chain uses TRBV4-3 and TRBJ1-1; possibly TRBD1 for D (5 bases). CDR3 length: 16 residues. The V end was cut by 1 base, the J end by 3 bases, with 15 bases between. Germline values: CDR1 LGHNA, CDR2 YSLEER. CDR3 region: CASSQGPGHDHTEAFF. The CDR3 DNA is TGCGCCAGCAGCCAAGGGCCCGGACATGACCACACTGAAGCTTTCTTT.

The chain links TRBV4-2 to TRBJ2-5; 12 positions agree with TRBD2. The CDR3 has 17 amino acids. Losses at the gene ends were 2 bases for V and 5 bases for J; bases not matched to a gene: 9. Germline assignment: CDR1 LGHNA and CDR2 YNFKEQ. CDR3 region: CASSQRNPTSGGETQYF. The CDR3 DNA reads as TGTGCCAGCAGCCAAAGGAACCCGACTAGCGGGGGTGAGACCCAGTACTTC.

The chain is built from TRBV11-3 and TRBJ2-3; 7 bases line up with TRBD2. This CDR3 has 15 residues. Germline CDR1 SGHNT, CDR2 YENEEA. The ends lost 5 bases at V and 2 bases at J; junction bases unmatched: 7. The CDR3 here is CASSQGGTITDTQYF. The CDR3 region has the DNA TGTGCCAGCAGCCAAGGCGGGACTATCACAGATACGCAGTATTTT.

The chain is built from TRBV5-4 and TRBJ2-5; D not resolved. CDR3 length: 13 residues. Looked up from germline, CDR1 is SGHNT and CDR2 is YYREEE (reference sequence). Trimming removed 0 bases at V and 5 bases at J, with 8 bases between. The CDR3 protein is CASSLAALETQYF. DNA for the CDR3: TGTGCCAGCAGCTTGGCCGCGCTGGAGACCCAGTACTTC.

The rearrangement joins TRBV4-3 to TRBJ2-2, with D unresolved. Per germline, CDR1 LGHNA and CDR2 YSLEER. This CDR3 contains 13 residues. Trimming stripped 4 bases from V and 1 base from J, with 4 bases between. CDR3 bases: TGCGCCAGCAGCCGAGGGAACACCGGGGAGCTGTTTTTT. Residues: CASSRGNTGELFF.

The chain links TRBV5-6 to TRBJ1-2; D is ambiguous. Trimming took 3 bases from V and 3 from J, leaving 6 bases between them. Germline CDR1 reads SGHDT; CDR2 reads YYEEEE. This CDR3 region has 12 residues. The chain's CDR3 is CASSSFDYGYTF. The CDR3 region has the DNA TGTGCCAGCAGCTCCTTCGACTATGGCTACACCTTC. Variable domain in full (rest from reference TRBV5-6 and TRBJ1-2): DAGVTQSPTHLIKTRGQQVTLRCSPKSGHDTVSWYQQALGQGPQFIFQYYEEEERQRGNFPDRFSGHQFPNYSSELNVNALLLGDSALYLCASSSFDYGYTFGSGTRLTVV.

CDR3 nucleotide sequence: TGTGCCAGCTCACTGGGACAGGGGACCGGGGAGCTGTTTTTT. Translated: CASSLGQGTGELFF. V is TRBV18 and J is TRBJ2-2, with 10 nucleotides matching TRBD1. The V segment lost 4 bases and the J segment 5 bases; nucleotides outside the gene matches: 1. The germline V gene encodes CDR1 KGHSH and CDR2 LQKENI. The CDR3 is 14 residues long.

V gene TRBV29-1 combines with J gene TRBJ2-3, with 7 positions matching TRBD2. CDR1 and CDR2 from the germline V gene are SQVTM and ANQGSEA. CDR3 length: 13 residues. With 7 bases clipped from V and 3 bases from J, the junction kept 7 bases outside the gene matches. CDR3 DNA: TGCAGCGGTAGCCGGGGGGTGACAGATACGCAGTATTTT. Encoded protein: CSGSRGVTDTQYF.

This sequence joins TRBV2 and TRBJ2-1, with 9 nucleotides matching TRBD2. This CDR3 comprises 17 residues. Germline V gene lookup returns CDR1 SNHLY and CDR2 FYNNEI. J was trimmed by 0 bases and V by 2 bases; bases with no gene match: 5. CDR3 protein: CASSEWGSGSSYNEQFF. CDR3 sequence (DNA): TGTGCCAGCAGTGAATGGGGTAGCGGGAGCTCCTACAATGAGCAGTTCTTC.

This chain links TRBV5-1 with TRBJ2-1; weak D call: TRBD2 (6 bases). With 0 bases removed from V and 4 bases from J, the gap between germline ends came to 11 bases. CDR3 length: 15 residues. The germline CDR1 and CDR2 sequences are SGHRS and YFSETQ. CDR3 nucleotide sequence: TGCGCCAGCAGCTTGGTGGGCGGGGTTTACAATGAGCAGTTCTTC. Its translation is CASSLVGGVYNEQFF. The entire variable domain, with the rest obtained from reference TRBV5-1 and TRBJ2-1, is as follows: KAGVTQTPRYLIKTRGQQVTLSCSPISGHRSVSWYQQTPGQGLQFLFEYFSETQRNKGNFPGRFSGRQFSNSRSEMNVSTLELGDSALYLCASSLVGGVYNEQFFGPGTRLTVL.

V usage is TRBV4-3 and J usage is TRBJ1-1, with TRBD1 as a possible D gene (5 bases). Germline loops: CDR1 LGHNA, CDR2 YSLEER. V was trimmed by 2 bases and J by 3 bases, leaving 22 bases between them. This CDR3 is built from 18 residues. CDR3 sequence reads: CASSQPRGGAPRDTEAFF. In DNA, the CDR3 is TGCGCCAGCAGCCAACCACGGGGAGGGGCCCCCCGGGACACTGAAGCTTTCTTT.

The rearrangement joins TRBV6-1 to TRBJ2-1; 7 bases map to TRBD2. CDR3 length equals 16 residues. CDR1 and CDR2 (germline): MNHNS, SASEGT. V was pared by 0 bases and J by 5 bases, with 7 bases of the junction left unmatched. In nucleotides, the CDR3 is TGTGCCAGCAGTGAAGCGCGATACGGGGGGAACAATGAGCAGTTCTTC. Translation gives CASSEARYGGNNEQFF.

V is TRBV7-2 and J is TRBJ1-2, with 7 bases identical to TRBD1. Germline trimming cut 5 bases from V and 8 bases from J; bases unmatched to any gene: 17. This CDR3 has 16 residues. The V gene's germline CDR1 is SGHTA and CDR2 FQGNSA. The CDR3 loop is CASSPKRTGLQGGYTF. CDR3 coding DNA: TGTGCCAGCAGCCCTAAAAGGACAGGACTTCAAGGGGGCTACACCTTC.

This chain links TRBV5-1 with TRBJ1-3; no definite D call. This CDR3 region has 15 residues. Germline assignment: CDR1 SGHRS and CDR2 YFSETQ. The V gene lost 3 bases and the J gene lost 0 bases, with 10 bases spanning the gap. CDR3 region: CASSWTATSGNTIYF. CDR3 coding DNA: TGCGCCAGCAGCTGGACTGCAACCTCTGGAAACACCATATATTTT.